This T cell receptor beta chain was captured in a study of blood T cell repertoires in COVID-19 (dated by TCRdb to the early 2020s). Regarding the study in general: Collaborator samples came from the United States, Italy and Spain and covered acute and convalescent phases of COVID-19. The prospective study material was composed of cDNA or gDNA derived from T cells, B-cell-depleted T cells, or PBMCs. Deeply sampled blood TCRbeta repertoires from subjects exposed to, actively infected with, or recovered from COVID-19 were included in the dataset. A freely available public database, intended as a resource for researchers studying the immune response to SARS-CoV-2, is where the repertoires were released. Samples came from the ongoing ImmuneRACE study (first 160 participants) plus 1,254 subjects from 6 global collaborators. The sample metadata nearly always contained a de-identified subject ID, COVID-19 status, age in years and sex. Where available, HLA class I and class II types were taken from metadata supplied by the sample provider and were not determined by assay-based typing.

This clone was counted once. What antigen it recognizes has not been identified. No base-level quality is on record; no much larger clone is a single base apart. The immunoSEQ Assay, a bias-controlled multiplex PCR, was used to amplify TCRbeta CDR3 regions from genomic DNA. On the authors' methods: The number of nucleated cells in each sample was estimated by amplification of reference gene primers within the assay. To quantify the absolute abundance of each unique TCRbeta CDR3 rearrangement, sequence reads were collapsed and filtered. Productive Simpson clonality was computed per sample as the square root of Simpson's diversity index over productive rearrangements. Drawn from immuneACCESS, this table holds only the in-frame rearrangements with V and J called that TCRdb kept. Clones are partly lost; checked studies trace under half to an unresolved V gene and leave the rest unexplained. That table supplies the V and J calls and clone size; D and trimming were determined from the DNA. The sample profile shows approximately 280,000 clones; 90% of them were found once. 1.7% of the sample is held by the ten biggest clonotypes.

General conclusions and limits of the study: The amount of clinical and demographic metadata varied by source and participant and was provided uncurated.

In the prospective study, participants were about 18 to 95 years old, resided in approximately 25 geographic areas of the United States, and were enrolled through a virtual design. Cohort assignment in the prospective study relied on participant-reported clinical history from a screening survey and a study questionnaire. In the prospective study, mobile phlebotomists collected whole blood, serum and a nasopharyngeal or oropharyngeal swab from each participant. Over a roughly two-month period, participants in the prospective study had the option of providing additional blood draws and questionnaires. Blood samples from the prospective study were shipped frozen or at room temperature prior to DNA extraction. Trimming removed 3 bases from V and 0 bases from J, leaving 9 bases between the germline ends. CDR1 is given as LNHNV and CDR2 as YYDKDF, both from the germline V gene (reference sequence). Spanning cysteine to phenylalanine, the CDR3 consists of 14 amino acids. Kept here is only the CDR3 DNA, which spans 42 bases and is read in frame from base 1.

The sequence came from a woman under 30 with acute COVID-19. What was sequenced was PBMCs or T cells enriched from blood (not recorded which). Recombination linked TRBV15 to TRBJ2-7; the D segment could be TRBD1, given 6 matching bases. The CDR3 sequence is CATSRQGSSYEQYF. The nucleotides are TGTGCCACCAGCAGGCAGGGGTCCTCCTACGAGCAGTACTTC. Outside the CDR3, residues come from the reference TRBV15 and TRBJ2-7 proteins, so the full variable domain is: DAMVIQNPRYQVTQFGKPVTLSCSQTLNHNVMYWYQQKSSQAPKLLFHYYDKDFNNEADTPDNFQSRRPNTSFCFLDIRSPGLGDTAMYLCATSRQGSSYEQYFGPGTRLTVT.